Listed below are T cell receptor beta chains from one sample, sequenced in a study of shared clonotypes between healthy human individuals. Using immunoSEQ multiplex PCR, the repertoire was profiled, and TCRdb retains in-frame clones only, with some absent. The repertoire holds 2 million to 2.5 million clones, with approximately 96% as singletons. Sample: naive CD4+ T cells sorted from blood. These receptors were collected from a man aged 18 to 29 in good health. Each CDR3 is given with its conserved first and last residue. The D gene is left open where the match is weak. Not every row has a clone size; where given, it reads once, few, many or a size class.

CDR3aa: CASSQTGPEAFF; CDR3nt: TGTGCCAGTAGTCAGACAGGGCCTGAAGCTTTCTTT; abundance: NA; j_gene: TRBJ1-1; d_gene: TRBD1; v_gene: TRBV19
CDR3aa: CASKPTGQGARGYTF; CDR3nt: TGTGCCAGTAAGCCTACCGGACAGGGGGCGCGTGGCTACACCTTC; abundance: NA; j_gene: TRBJ1-2; d_gene: TRBD1; v_gene: TRBV19
CDR3aa: CASQIWGEPYNEQFF; CDR3nt: TGTGCCAGCCAGATCTGGGGAGAGCCTTACAATGAGCAGTTCTTC; abundance: NA; j_gene: TRBJ2-1; d_gene: NA; v_gene: TRBV27
CDR3aa: CASSYSSGAPYGYTF; CDR3nt: TGTGCCAGCAGTTACTCGTCAGGGGCCCCCTATGGCTACACCTTC; abundance: NA; j_gene: TRBJ1-2; d_gene: NA; v_gene: TRBV6-5
CDR3aa: CASSPPLAGTGELFF; CDR3nt: TGTGCCAGCAGTCCTCCGCTAGCCGGCACCGGGGAGCTGTTTTTT; abundance: NA; j_gene: TRBJ2-2; d_gene: NA; v_gene: TRBV6-5
CDR3aa: CASNLAGGEQYF; CDR3nt: TGTGCCAGCAACTTAGCGGGAGGTGAGCAGTACTTC; abundance: few; j_gene: TRBJ2-7; d_gene: TRBD2; v_gene: TRBV6-5
CDR3aa: CASGAAGAAFF; CDR3nt: TGTGCCAGCGGGGCGGCGGGCGCAGCTTTCTTT; abundance: NA; j_gene: TRBJ1-1; d_gene: NA; v_gene: TRBV6-5
CDR3aa: CASSFTAGTLAGQYF; CDR3nt: TGCGCCAGCAGCTTCACGGCCGGGACCCTCGCGGGTCAGTACTTC; abundance: NA; j_gene: TRBJ2-5; d_gene: NA; v_gene: TRBV5-1
CDR3aa: CASSLVATNEKLFF; CDR3nt: TGCGCCAGCAGCTTGGTTGCAACTAATGAAAAACTGTTTTTT; abundance: few; j_gene: TRBJ1-4; d_gene: NA; v_gene: TRBV5-1
CDR3aa: CASSLYSGSSYEQYF; CDR3nt: TGTGCCAGCAGCTTATACAGCGGGAGCTCCTACGAGCAGTACTTC; abundance: NA; j_gene: TRBJ2-7; d_gene: TRBD2; v_gene: TRBV13
CDR3aa: CAATPLPHFSYEQYF; CDR3nt: TGTGCCGCGACCCCCCTCCCCCATTTCTCCTACGAGCAGTACTTC; abundance: NA; j_gene: TRBJ2-7; d_gene: NA; v_gene: TRBV6-1
CDR3aa: CASSPPELADSSDGELFF; CDR3nt: TGCGCCAGCAGCCCACCCGAGCTAGCGGACAGCTCGGACGGGGAGCTGTTTTTT; abundance: NA; j_gene: TRBJ2-2; d_gene: NA; v_gene: TRBV4-3
CDR3aa: CASSLYWPGLNQPQHF; CDR3nt: TGTGCCAGCAGTCTCTATTGGCCTGGTTTAAATCAGCCCCAGCATTTT; abundance: NA; j_gene: TRBJ1-5; d_gene: NA; v_gene: TRBV7-8
CDR3aa: CASSPPGLAGGTDTQYF; CDR3nt: TGTGCCAGCAGCCCGCCGGGGCTAGCGGGAGGGACAGATACGCAGTATTTT; abundance: NA; j_gene: TRBJ2-3; d_gene: TRBD2; v_gene: TRBV7-9
CDR3aa: CASSPGTRRDTQYF; CDR3nt: TGTGCCAGCAGCCCCGGGACTAGGAGGGATACGCAGTATTTT; abundance: NA; j_gene: TRBJ2-3; d_gene: TRBD2; v_gene: TRBV5-6
CDR3aa: CASSQSGTGGTEAFF; CDR3nt: TGTGCCAGCAGTCAATCCGGGACAGGGGGCACTGAAGCTTTCTTT; abundance: NA; j_gene: TRBJ1-1; d_gene: TRBD1; v_gene: TRBV28
CDR3aa: CASLPGSSSGNTIYF; CDR3nt: TGTGCCAGCCTCCCGGGCAGCAGCTCTGGAAACACCATATATTTT; abundance: NA; j_gene: TRBJ1-3; d_gene: NA; v_gene: TRBV2
CDR3aa: CASGGDPRLGETQYF; CDR3nt: TGTGCTAGTGGTGGGGATCCGCGACTGGGAGAGACCCAGTACTTC; abundance: NA; j_gene: TRBJ2-5; d_gene: NA; v_gene: TRBV12-5
CDR3aa: CASSPGQGTYNEQFF; CDR3nt: TGTGCCAGCAGCCCGGGACAGGGGACCTACAATGAGCAGTTCTTC; abundance: NA; j_gene: TRBJ2-1; d_gene: TRBD1; v_gene: TRBV7-6
CDR3aa: CASGRMNTEAFF; CDR3nt: TGTGCCAGCGGTAGGATGAACACTGAAGCTTTCTTT; abundance: NA; j_gene: TRBJ1-1; d_gene: NA; v_gene: TRBV6-5